This T cell receptor (beta chain) was identified during a study of T cell repertoires in cytomegalovirus infection. V gave up 2 bases and J gave up 5 bases, with 4 bases separating them. Germline loops: CDR1 MNHEY, CDR2 SVGEGT. CDR3 length: 12 amino acids. MiXCR was run by TCRdb on the reads, yielding one entry per CDR3 protein. In the table there are roughly 600,000 distinct CDR3 sequences, more than 20% of which are singletons. The table lists this clonotype with a few counts. Source material: CD8+ T cells from PBMCs. The receptor was derived from a human donor in good health (CMV status not recorded). Some clones in this sample may be carry-over from other donors' samples. The chain recombines TRBV6-2 or TRBV6-3 with TRBJ2-1, with unresolved D. CDR3 DNA: TGTGCCAGCAGTTACCGACACAATGAGCAGTTCTTC. It encodes CASSYRHNEQFF.